The rows below give T cell receptor beta chains drawn from one sample of a study of T-cell memory formation after mild COVID-19. TCRdb used MiXCR to reprocess the 5' RACE reads, holding one entry per CDR3 protein. The data contain 150,000 to 200,000 distinct CDR3 sequences, 16% of them seen just once; the ten biggest clones take up under 2.5%. The source material was PBMCs or a T cell subset sorted from them (not recorded which). The receptors stem from an adult woman who had mild COVID-19 (a few samples of this study predate the infection). Cell type and time point are not known. Both conserved end residues are part of each CDR3. The D gene is left open where the match is weak. Clone size is not always given. Where it is, it says once, few, many or a class for expanded clones.

j_call clone_size v_call d_call cdr3_aa cdr3_nt
TRBJ1-5 few TRBV4-1 TRBD1 CASSRTGGPQHF TGCGCCAGCAGCCGGACAGGGGGGCCCCAGCATTTT
TRBJ2-5 NA TRBV15 NA CATSRDYGRGGKETQYF TGTGCCACCAGCAGAGATTATGGCCGGGGAGGAAAAGAGACCCAGTACTTC
TRBJ1-1 NA TRBV12-3/TRBV12-4 NA CASSFLGSGLTEAFF TGTGCCAGCAGTTTTCTGGGGTCGGGGCTCACTGAAGCTTTCTTT
TRBJ2-1 NA TRBV25-1 NA CASSENRLVGLDEQFF TGTGCCAGCAGTGAAAACAGACTAGTCGGGCTGGATGAGCAGTTCTTC
TRBJ1-2 few TRBV5-1 NA CASSSEVSYGKGYTF TGCGCCAGCAGCTCGGAGGTATCCTATGGAAAGGGCTACACCTTC
TRBJ1-5 NA TRBV9 TRBD1 CASSPSGQRNQPQHF TGTGCCAGCAGCCCATCGGGACAGCGCAATCAGCCCCAGCATTTT
TRBJ2-1 few TRBV20-1 NA CSARSGGESPRNEQFF TGCAGTGCTAGGAGTGGAGGGGAGTCCCCACGAAATGAGCAGTTCTTC
TRBJ2-7 NA TRBV7-2 NA CASSLGLGYEQYF TGTGCCAGCTCTCTGGGTCTAGGCTACGAGCAGTACTTC
TRBJ1-2 NA TRBV20-1 NA CSARGGVANYGYTF TGCAGTGCTAGGGGGGGCGTAGCTAACTATGGCTACACCTTC
TRBJ2-3 few TRBV19 NA CASSIWAAGSGDTQYF TGTGCCAGTAGTATCTGGGCCGCGGGCTCGGGGGATACGCAGTATTTT